The 19 T cell receptor beta chains listed next were all sequenced from one sample in a study of blood T cell repertoires in COVID-19. TCRdb's table, derived via immunoSEQ multiplex PCR, lists solely in-frame clones and lacks some. The sample carries about 480,000 clones, 75% to 90% recorded once. Sample: PBMCs or T cells enriched from blood (not recorded which). Receptors originate from a woman aged 55-75 years who had recovered from COVID-19.

In its sample, this clone was seen many times. V usage is TRBV6-2 or TRBV6-3 and J usage is TRBJ2-2, with 7 bases matching TRBD2. Losses at the gene ends were 5 bases for V and 4 bases for J; bases not matched to a gene: 7. Germline values: CDR1 MNHEY, CDR2 SVGEGT. CDR3 length: 15 amino acids. In DNA form, the CDR3 reads TGTGCCAGCAGTGAGGGAGGGTGGCGCACCGGGGAGCTGTTTTTT. Translated, it gives CASSEGGWRTGELFF.

In this sample, this clone turned up a few times. The genes are TRBV2 and TRBJ1-5, with TRBD1 matching over 12 bases. V lost 2 bases and J lost 6; bases outside the gene matches: 2. CDR1 is SNHLY, CDR2 FYNNEI, per germline. The CDR3 consists of 15 residues. The CDR3 is CASSETGQGAQPQHF. For the CDR3, the DNA is TGTGCCAGCAGTGAAACGGGACAGGGGGCTCAGCCCCAGCATTTT.

DNA for the CDR3: TGTGCTAGTGGTTTGGGAGCGGAGGGGGCCACCGGGGAGCTGTTTTTT. It codes for CASGLGAEGATGELFF. The chain links TRBV12-5 to TRBJ2-2, with D tentatively TRBD1 (7 bases). The CDR3 runs to 16 residues. Germline CDR1 reads LGHNT; CDR2 reads FRNRAP. V lost 1 base and J lost 4, with 13 bases in between. Based on the CDR3 plus reference TRBV12-5 and TRBJ2-2, the full variable domain is DARVTQTPRHKVTEMGQEVTMRCQPILGHNTVFWYRQTMMQGLELLAYFRNRAPLDDSGMPKDRFSAEMPDATLATLKIQPSEPRDSAVYFCASGLGAEGATGELFFGEGSRLTVL.

The rearrangement uses TRBV19 and TRBJ2-2; possibly TRBD1 for D (5 bases). Germline CDR1 reads LNHDA; CDR2 reads SQIVND (reference sequence). The length of the CDR3 is 15 residues. With 3 bases removed from V and 3 bases from J, the gap between germline ends came to 11 bases. CDR3 sequence: CASSMQGQDTGELFF. As DNA, the CDR3 is TGTGCCAGTAGTATGCAGGGTCAGGACACCGGGGAGCTGTTTTTT.

J is TRBJ1-2 and V is TRBV19; 11 bases line up with TRBD1. This CDR3 is built from 16 residues. V was pared by 9 bases and J by 5 bases, with 14 bases of the junction left unmatched. Germline values: CDR1 LNHDA, CDR2 SQIVND (reference sequence). The CDR3 loop is CASFNPRGQGAYGYTF. Here the CDR3 DNA reads TGTGCCAGCTTTAACCCTCGCGGACAGGGGGCGTATGGCTACACCTTC.

CDR3 coding DNA: TGTGCCAGCAGCTTGGGGACATGGGGAAATTCACCCCTCCACTTT. Its translation: CASSLGTWGNSPLHF. This chain uses TRBV5-5 with TRBJ1-6; weak D call: TRBD1 (5 bases). CDR3 length equals 15 residues. V shed 0 bases and J shed 7 bases, with 11 bases lying between them. Germline V lookup: CDR1 SGHKS, CDR2 YYEKEE (reference sequence).

This clone was seen only once. The V call is TRBV4-1, the J call TRBJ2-1, with TRBD2 matching over 9 bases. This CDR3 is 15 amino acids long. The junction had 6 bases not matched to a gene; V was cut back by 1 base and J by 8 bases. CDR1 and CDR2 from the germline V gene are MGHRA and YSYEKL. CDR3 region: CASSQGVAGADEQFF. The CDR3 nucleotides are TGCGCCAGCAGCCAAGGAGTAGCGGGGGCTGATGAGCAGTTCTTC.

The chain couples TRBV5-4 to TRBJ2-3; 9 bases align to TRBD1. V dropped 4 bases and J dropped 0; count of bases not matched to a gene: 6. Germline values: CDR1 SGHNT, CDR2 YYREEE (reference sequence). CDR3 length: 16 residues. In DNA, the CDR3 is TGTGCCAGCAGCGCACAGGGGGCGGGAAGCACAGATACGCAGTATTTT. It yields the protein CASSAQGAGSTDTQYF.

This chain links TRBV11-3 with TRBJ2-1; 7 bases match TRBD1. With 4 bases clipped from V and 4 bases from J, the junction kept 7 bases outside the gene matches. Germline CDR1 is SGHNT and CDR2 is YENEEA. This CDR3 has 15 residues. The CDR3 DNA reads as TGTGCCAGCAGCTACGGGACAGTCTATTACAATGAGCAGTTCTTC. Encoded protein: CASSYGTVYYNEQFF.

V gene TRBV5-1 combines with J gene TRBJ1-3; 9 bases are shared with TRBD1. The CDR3 spans 14 residues. With V trimmed by 0 bases and J by 7 bases, 2 bases remained unmatched. Germline loops: CDR1 SGHRS, CDR2 YFSETQ. CDR3 DNA sequence: TGCGCCAGCAGCTTGGACGGGACAGGGAACACCATATATTTT. Translation gives CASSLDGTGNTIYF.

The CDR3 protein is CAVRRGIDTQYF. CDR3 DNA: TGTGCCGTCAGGCGGGGGATCGATACGCAGTATTTT. The chain couples TRBV6-6 to TRBJ2-3; the match to TRBD2 covers 7 bases. The germline V gene has CDR1 MNHNY and CDR2 SVGAGI (reference sequence). CDR3 length equals 12 residues. The V and J ends lost 11 bases and 6 bases, in that order; junction bases with no gene match: 8.

CDR3 DNA: TGTGCCACCAGCAGAAGACAGGGGGATAATGAAAAACTGTTTTTT. Protein sequence: CATSRRQGDNEKLFF. The chain is built from TRBV15 and TRBJ1-4; 9 bases are shared with TRBD1. CDR3 length: 15 amino acids. J gave up 4 bases and V 2 bases, and 2 bases lay outside the gene matches. Germline V gene sequence: CDR1 LNHNV, CDR2 YYDKDF (reference sequence).

The table lists this clone with a count of one. V usage is TRBV19 and J usage is TRBJ1-2; 12 bases align to TRBD1. This CDR3 has 16 amino acids. After removal of 3 bases from V and 2 bases from J, the junction contained 4 bases not matched to a gene. Per germline, CDR1 LNHDA and CDR2 SQIVND (reference sequence). The CDR3 DNA sequence: TGTGCCAGTAGTATGGGACAGGGGGCGTCGAACTATGGCTACACCTTC. This translates into CASSMGQGASNYGYTF.

This clone was seen more than once but under ten times. V usage is TRBV19 and J usage is TRBJ2-2, with 8 positions matching TRBD1. Trimming cost V 4 bases and J 6 bases; bases outside gene matches: 10. The germline gives CDR1 LNHDA, CDR2 SQIVND (reference sequence). This CDR3 region has 16 residues. CDR3 nucleotide sequence: TGTGCCAGTAGTACCCGGACAGGGCTGGTTCCCGGGGAGCTGTTTTTT. Its protein product is CASSTRTGLVPGELFF.

CDR3 DNA: TGCGCCAGCAGTGAGCGGGTCGCAGGCACAGATACGCAGTATTTT. Protein product: CASSERVAGTDTQYF. This chain uses TRBV10-2 with TRBJ2-3; D not certain. The germline gives CDR1 WSHSY, CDR2 SAAADI. The CDR3 is 15 residues long. Trimming pared 2 bases from V and 1 base from J, leaving 10 bases between.

This chain uses TRBV19 with TRBJ1-1, with D tentatively TRBD1 (6 bases). Germline V gene sequence: CDR1 LNHDA, CDR2 SQIVND (reference sequence). The CDR3 loop spans 15 amino acids. The V end lost 4 bases, the J end lost 5 bases, and 17 bases lay between the germline ends. The CDR3 nucleotides read TGTGCCAGTAGTACGCGGAACAGGGTAATGACTGAAGCTTTCTTT. Its translation is CASSTRNRVMTEAFF. The whole variable domain, remainder taken from reference TRBV19 and TRBJ1-1, is DGGITQSPKYLFRKEGQNVTLSCEQNLNHDAMYWYRQDPGQGLRLIYYSQIVNDFQKGDIAEGYSVSREKKESFPLTVTSAQKNPTAFYLCASSTRNRVMTEAFFGQGTRLTVV.

This chain links TRBV6-5 with TRBJ1-2, with D uncertain. V was cut by 7 bases and J by 6 bases, with 12 bases left in between. Germline values: CDR1 MNHEY, CDR2 SVGAGI. This CDR3 has 12 residues. CDR3 residues: CASTEGFDGYTF. CDR3 sequence (DNA): TGTGCCAGCACAGAGGGATTTGATGGCTACACCTTC.

The J gene is TRBJ1-1, the V gene TRBV4-1; possibly TRBD1 for D (5 bases). The length of the CDR3 is 15 residues. Germline assignment: CDR1 MGHRA and CDR2 YSYEKL. V shed 1 base and J shed 3 bases, with 12 bases lying between them. The CDR3 DNA sequence: TGCGCCAGCAGCCAAGTGTATGGGGCGGACACTGAAGCTTTCTTT. Translated: CASSQVYGADTEAFF.

This chain uses TRBV27 with TRBJ1-3, with D uncertain. V was trimmed by 11 bases and J by 1 base, leaving 12 bases between them. The length of the CDR3 is 13 residues. Looked up from germline, CDR1 is MNHEY and CDR2 is SMNVEV (reference sequence). The CDR3 protein is CAPTPSSGNTIYF. CDR3 sequence (DNA): TGTGCCCCCACCCCGAGTTCTGGAAACACCATATATTTT.